Listed here is a single T cell receptor (beta chain). Its antigen is not identified. The CDR3 loop spans 15 amino acids. Trimming shortened V by 2 bases and J by 5 bases, and 15 bases separated the two germline ends. TCRdb reprocessed the 5' RACE reads with MiXCR, giving one entry per CDR3 protein. The sample has a few hundred thousand distinct CDR3 sequences; under 8.5% are singletons. The source of the sample is a study of T-cell memory formation after mild COVID-19. Findings and limits, study-wide: From day 15 to 85, contracting clones were balanced between CD4 and CD8, whereas later expanders leaned toward CD4+. CM and EM subsets held most contracting CD4+ clones; EMRA held CD8+ ones. Proof of SARS-CoV-2 specificity was absent for the second-wave clones that crested on day 37. Pre-infection memory held some responding clones, suggesting pre-existing cross-reactive T cells responded.

Sequencing was carried out using PBMCs or a T cell subset sorted from them (not recorded which). The TCR comes from a man younger than 35 who had mild COVID-19 (a few samples of this study predate the infection). Cell type and time point are not known. The V gene is TRBV12-3 or TRBV12-4, the J gene TRBJ1-2; no definite D call. CDR3 coding DNA: TGTGCCAGCAGTTTATCGGAACAGAGAATATATGGCTACACCTTC. Residues: CASSLSEQRIYGYTF.